A selection of T cell receptor beta chains follows, all from one sample in a study of control samples from healthy donors and cancer patients. Sequencing used immunoSEQ multiplex PCR; TCRdb keeps in-frame clones, though not all of them. Found here are more than 140,000 clones, around 94% of them singletons; the top ten hold around 13%. Sequences were obtained from blood. The receptors here all came from a man aged 35-49 years in good health. Both conserved end residues are part of each CDR3. Each record gives: V gene, CDR3 length, clone size, J gene, D gene, CDR3 DNA, CDR3 protein. The D gene is left open where the match is weak. Size values are once, few and many counts, or a class for expanded clones, and some rows have none.

v_gene: TRBV20-1
len: 10
abundance: -
j_gene: TRBJ2-7
d_gene: -
CDR3nt: TGCAGTGCTAGAGAATACGAGCAGTACTTC
CDR3aa: CSAREYEQYF

v_gene: TRBV28
len: 15
abundance: -
j_gene: TRBJ2-1
d_gene: -
CDR3nt: TGTGCCAGCAGTTTACAGACTAGCTCCTACAATGAGCAGTTCTTC
CDR3aa: CASSLQTSSYNEQFF

v_gene: TRBV9
len: 14
abundance: -
j_gene: TRBJ2-3
d_gene: -
CDR3nt: TGTGCCAGCAGCCCTGGCGGCCCCACAGATACGCAGTATTTT
CDR3aa: CASSPGGPTDTQYF

v_gene: TRBV28
len: 13
abundance: -
j_gene: TRBJ1-5
d_gene: -
CDR3nt: TGTGCCAGCAGACCAGGTCTCAATCAGCCCCAGCATTTT
CDR3aa: CASRPGLNQPQHF

v_gene: TRBV30
len: 17
abundance: once
j_gene: TRBJ2-1
d_gene: TRBD2
CDR3nt: TGTGCCTGGACCGGACTAGCGGGAGCCGGGTCCTACAATGAGCAGTTCTTC
CDR3aa: CAWTGLAGAGSYNEQFF

v_gene: TRBV24-1
len: 16
abundance: -
j_gene: TRBJ1-5
d_gene: -
CDR3nt: TGTGCCACCAGTGGGCATCACGGGGTCGGCAATCAGCCCCAGCATTTT
CDR3aa: CATSGHHGVGNQPQHF

v_gene: TRBV5-1
len: 16
abundance: -
j_gene: TRBJ2-1
d_gene: -
CDR3nt: TGCGCCAGCAGCCAGGAAGAGGGAGTATCCTACAATGAGCAGTTCTTC
CDR3aa: CASSQEEGVSYNEQFF

v_gene: TRBV11-2
len: 14
abundance: -
j_gene: TRBJ2-3
d_gene: -
CDR3nt: TGTGCCAGCAGCTTAGTAGTCCCAACGGGCACGCAGTATTTT
CDR3aa: CASSLVVPTGTQYF

v_gene: TRBV5-6
len: 13
abundance: -
j_gene: TRBJ2-7
d_gene: -
CDR3nt: TGTGCCAGCAGCTCTTCAGGGGAGGCCGAGCAGTACTTC
CDR3aa: CASSSSGEAEQYF

v_gene: TRBV7-9
len: 15
abundance: -
j_gene: TRBJ2-1
d_gene: TRBD2
CDR3nt: TGTGCCAGCAGCTCCGGGACTAGGGGTTACAATGAGCAGTTCTTC
CDR3aa: CASSSGTRGYNEQFF

v_gene: TRBV28
len: 14
abundance: -
j_gene: TRBJ2-5
d_gene: TRBD1
CDR3nt: TGTGCCAGCAGTTTCCTCGACAGGGATGAGACCCAGTACTTC
CDR3aa: CASSFLDRDETQYF

v_gene: TRBV28
len: 14
abundance: -
j_gene: TRBJ2-2
d_gene: TRBD1
CDR3nt: TGTGCCAGCAGTTTAACAGGGGTCGACGGGGAGCTGTTTTTT
CDR3aa: CASSLTGVDGELFF

v_gene: TRBV5-4
len: 14
abundance: -
j_gene: TRBJ2-7
d_gene: -
CDR3nt: TGTGCCAGCAGCTTACGCGGGGTAACCTACGAGCAGTACTTC
CDR3aa: CASSLRGVTYEQYF

v_gene: TRBV12-5
len: 13
abundance: -
j_gene: TRBJ1-1
d_gene: -
CDR3nt: TGTGCTAGTGGTTTGAACAGGGAGGCTGAAGCTTTCTTT
CDR3aa: CASGLNREAEAFF

v_gene: TRBV9
len: 13
abundance: -
j_gene: TRBJ2-1
d_gene: -
CDR3nt: TGTGCCAGCAGCGCCCCCTTTGGGAATGAGCAGTTCTTC
CDR3aa: CASSAPFGNEQFF

v_gene: TRBV6-5
len: 12
abundance: -
j_gene: TRBJ2-2
d_gene: -
CDR3nt: TGTGCCAGCAGACAGGGAACGGGGGAGCTGTTTTTT
CDR3aa: CASRQGTGELFF

v_gene: TRBV6-5
len: 13
abundance: -
j_gene: TRBJ1-1
d_gene: -
CDR3nt: TGTGCCAGCAGTCCCCCGGGAATTACTGAAGCTTTCTTT
CDR3aa: CASSPPGITEAFF

v_gene: TRBV18
len: 18
abundance: -
j_gene: TRBJ1-6
d_gene: -
CDR3nt: TGTGCCAGCTCACCCTACGGCCCAGGGAAAGGGAGCTCTTCACCCCTCCACTTT
CDR3aa: CASSPYGPGKGSSSPLHF

v_gene: TRBV6-6
len: 15
abundance: -
j_gene: TRBJ1-6
d_gene: TRBD1
CDR3nt: TGTGCCAGCAGTTTTCGAACGGGACAGGATTCACCCCTCCACTTT
CDR3aa: CASSFRTGQDSPLHF

v_gene: TRBV6-5
len: 15
abundance: -
j_gene: TRBJ2-5
d_gene: -
CDR3nt: TGTGCCAGCAGTTACCGGGACATCCCCCAAGAGACCCAGTACTTC
CDR3aa: CASSYRDIPQETQYF

v_gene: TRBV7-9
len: 16
abundance: -
j_gene: TRBJ2-3
d_gene: TRBD1
CDR3nt: TGTGCCATTCTTGCCCACGCAGGGGGAAGCACAGATACGCAGTATTTT
CDR3aa: CAILAHAGGSTDTQYF

v_gene: TRBV4-2
len: 16
abundance: -
j_gene: TRBJ2-7
d_gene: -
CDR3nt: TGTGCCAGCAGCCAAGAAGCCCGCGTCCCCTCCTACGAGCAGTACTTC
CDR3aa: CASSQEARVPSYEQYF

v_gene: TRBV2
len: 12
abundance: few
j_gene: TRBJ2-7
d_gene: -
CDR3nt: TGTGCCAGCAGTTACAGGGCAACAGAGCAGTACTTC
CDR3aa: CASSYRATEQYF

v_gene: TRBV6-6
len: 14
abundance: -
j_gene: TRBJ2-1
d_gene: -
CDR3nt: TGTGCCAGCAGTTACGCGAGTTCTGCCAATGAGCAGTTCTTC
CDR3aa: CASSYASSANEQFF